This entry is about one T cell receptor beta chain. Antigen specificity is unknown. Using immunoSEQ multiplex PCR, the repertoire was profiled, and TCRdb retains in-frame clones only, with some absent. The table includes roughly 100,000 clones, approximately 92% detected once. J was trimmed by 0 bases and V by 5 bases; bases with no gene match: 6. The CDR3 sequence is 15 residues long. CDR1 is LNHDA and CDR2 is SQIVND in the germline V gene (reference sequence). The sample originates from a study of T cell responses to AZD1222 COVID-19 vaccine. General study points: The donor cohort was predominantly white British with a female majority, and clonal diversity may have been underestimated.

The clonotype was recovered from an adult in good health. Sample: peripheral blood, taken on day 0 of AZD1222 vaccination. The genes are TRBV19 and TRBJ1-1; 7 bases line up with TRBD1. The CDR3 DNA follows: TGTGCCAGTAGTCCTCGACAGGGCATGAACACTGAAGCTTTCTTT. Encoded protein: CASSPRQGMNTEAFF.